Shown below are 17 T cell receptor beta chains from a single sample sequenced in a study of CD8 T cells in Susac syndrome. Reverse transcription of roughly 0.5 to 1 ug RNA was carried out with random hexamers. TCRdb analysed the immunoSEQ multiplex PCR reads with MiXCR anew, one entry per CDR3 protein. This table has approximately 150,000 distinct CDR3 sequences, about 94% appearing once. What was sequenced was CD4+ T cells from PBMCs. The receptors shown here come from a human donor with Susac syndrome.

The J gene is TRBJ1-1, the V gene TRBV6-5; no firm D call. The germline CDR1 and CDR2 sequences are MNHEY and SVGAGI. This CDR3 contains 14 residues. V dropped 10 bases and J dropped 2 bases, with 17 bases sitting between them. This chain's CDR3 is CATQEAGINTEAFF. CDR3 nucleotides: TGTGCCACCCAAGAGGCCGGGATCAACACTGAAGCTTTCTTT.

As DNA, the CDR3 is TGTGCCAGCAGCTTGGAGCAGGGGGCGAAAGAGACCCAGTACTTC. This sequence encodes CASSLEQGAKETQYF. The chain recombines TRBV5-8 with TRBJ2-5, with 8 bases identical to TRBD1. This CDR3 is built from 15 residues. The V and J ends lost 0 bases and 3 bases, in that order; junction bases with no gene match: 4. Germline lookup yields CDR1 SGHTS and CDR2 YDEGEE.

The chain carries TRBV20-1 and TRBJ2-2, with D unclear. The CDR3 contains 12 residues. V dropped 6 bases and J dropped 6 bases, with 11 bases sitting between them. CDR1 is DFQATT, CDR2 SNEGSKA, per germline (reference sequence). The CDR3 bases are TGCAGTGCCAAGACTGACCCCGGGGAGCTGTTTTTT. It encodes CSAKTDPGELFF.

J is TRBJ2-5 and V is TRBV28; tentatively, D is TRBD1 or TRBD2 (5 bases each). V lost 2 bases to trimming and J lost 4 bases, with 17 bases between them. CDR1 and CDR2 from the germline V gene are MDHEN and SYDVKM. This CDR3 comprises 16 residues. The CDR3 is CASSLLRRKGRETQYF. The CDR3, as DNA: TGTGCCAGCAGTTTACTTAGGAGGAAGGGGCGAGAGACCCAGTACTTC.

The chain is built from TRBV14 and TRBJ2-1; the match to TRBD2 covers 9 bases. Germline values: CDR1 SGHDN, CDR2 FVKESK. The CDR3 has 16 amino acids. The J segment lost 3 bases and the V segment lost 5 bases, leaving 8 bases of the junction unmatched. The CDR3 coding sequence is TGTGCCAGCAGCTACTTTAGCGGGAGTGGCTACAATGAGCAGTTCTTC. It codes for CASSYFSGSGYNEQFF. The full variable domain, rest sourced from reference TRBV14 and TRBJ2-1, is EAGVTQFPSHSVIEKGQTVTLRCDPISGHDNLYWYRRVMGKEIKFLLHFVKESKQDESGMPNNRFLAERTGGTYSTLKVQPAELEDSGVYFCASSYFSGSGYNEQFFGPGTRLTVL.

The chain uses TRBV5-1 and TRBJ2-5; 7 bases map to TRBD2. There are 16 residues in the CDR3. J was trimmed by 0 bases and V by 3 bases; bases with no gene match: 8. Germline CDR1 is SGHRS and CDR2 is YFSETQ. CDR3 DNA: TGCGCCAGCAGCTGGGGAGATAGCGGGCACCAAGAGACCCAGTACTTC. This encodes CASSWGDSGHQETQYF.

This chain connects TRBV11-1 to TRBJ1-2; D gene uncertain. The CDR3 length is 13 residues. Germline V lookup: CDR1 SGHAT, CDR2 FQDESV (reference sequence). V lost 5 bases, J lost 4 bases, and 11 bases lay in between. The CDR3 DNA reads TGTGCCAGCAGCCCGGCGGGTAGCTATGGCTACACCTTC. Its protein is CASSPAGSYGYTF.

V gene TRBV11-3 combines with J gene TRBJ2-7, with 7 bases that match TRBD1. The CDR3 runs 13 residues. Germline trimming cut 5 bases from V and 6 bases from J; bases unmatched to any gene: 7. The germline gives CDR1 SGHNT, CDR2 YENEEA. CDR3 coding DNA: TGTGCCAGCAGCGTAACAGGGGAAGGCGAGCAGTACTTC. This sequence encodes CASSVTGEGEQYF. The full variable domain, with the rest looked up from reference TRBV11-3 and TRBJ2-7, is EAGVVQSPRYKIIEKKQPVAFWCNPISGHNTLYWYLQNLGQGPELLIRYENEEAVDDSQLPKDRFSAERLKGVDSTLKIQPAELGDSAVYLCASSVTGEGEQYFGPGTRLTVT.

The rearrangement links TRBV3-1 to TRBJ2-1; D is unresolved. Trimming took 0 bases from V and 5 from J, leaving 5 bases between them. This CDR3 has 13 amino acids. Germline CDR1 reads LGHDT; CDR2 reads YNNKEL (reference sequence). The CDR3 reads CASSQDVDNEQFF. CDR3 nucleotide sequence: TGTGCCAGCAGCCAAGATGTCGACAATGAGCAGTTCTTC.

The CDR3 is CASSRGQPSLWDEQFF. The CDR3 DNA is TGTGCCAGCAGCCGAGGACAGCCGAGTCTCTGGGATGAGCAGTTCTTC. The chain has TRBV7-3 and TRBJ2-1; a possible D gene is TRBD1 (6 bases). From germline, CDR1 is SGHTA and CDR2 FQGTGA. Trimming removed 5 bases from V and 8 bases from J, with 22 bases in between. This CDR3 is built from 16 residues.

The chain couples TRBV18 to TRBJ1-1; 8 nucleotides align to TRBD1. The CDR3 contains 12 residues. Germline CDR1 and CDR2: KGHSH and LQKENI. J gave up 1 base and V 10 bases, and 2 bases lay outside the gene matches. Here the CDR3 reads CATGTGNTEAFF. CDR3 in DNA: TGTGCCACCGGGACAGGGAACACTGAAGCTTTCTTT.

CDR3: CASSTRPGLAEKKQETQYF. CDR3 sequence (DNA): TGTGCCAGCAGCACCCGCCCGGGACTCGCAGAGAAAAAGCAAGAGACCCAGTACTTC. The rearrangement links TRBV11-2 to TRBJ2-5; perhaps TRBD2 as D (6 bases). The CDR3 has 19 amino acids. Trimming shortened V by 5 bases and J by 2 bases, and 27 bases separated the two germline ends. The germline V gene has CDR1 SGHAT and CDR2 FQNNGV.

The chain links TRBV20-1 to TRBJ2-7, with 16 bases aligning to TRBD2. Trimming removed 6 bases from V and 2 bases from J; junction bases left unmatched: 13. CDR1 and CDR2 from the germline V gene are DFQATT and SNEGSKA (reference sequence). The CDR3 length is 18 residues. DNA of the CDR3: TGCAGTGCCCCGGGGGGAATGGGACTAGCGGGAGGGACCTACGAGCAGTACTTC. Protein product: CSAPGGMGLAGGTYEQYF.

CDR3 nucleotide sequence: TGCAGTGCTAGAGGCGCCGGATCCAACTATGGCTACACCTTC. It is translated as CSARGAGSNYGYTF. The gene calls are TRBV20-1 and TRBJ1-2; D unresolved. Germline V gives CDR1 DFQATT, CDR2 SNEGSKA (reference sequence). The CDR3 runs 14 residues. Deletions cut 1 base from V and 2 bases from J, with 11 bases between.

The J gene is TRBJ1-1, the V gene TRBV18; maybe TRBD1 (5 bases). The CDR3 is made up of 16 amino acids. V gave up 3 bases and J gave up 1 base, with 15 bases separating them. Germline V gene data show CDR1 as KGHSH and CDR2 as LQKENI. CDR3: CASSPLRGGRNTEAFF. CDR3 nucleotides: TGTGCCAGCTCACCCCTAAGGGGAGGTAGGAACACTGAAGCTTTCTTT.

The chain couples TRBV9 to TRBJ2-7; D tentatively reads TRBD1 or TRBD2 (6 bases each). V dropped 0 bases and J dropped 2 bases, with 15 bases sitting between them. CDR1 is SGDLS, CDR2 YYNGEE, per germline. This CDR3 is 16 amino acids long. CDR3 sequence (DNA): TGTGCCAGCAGCGTAGGGGGGGCCGACCCGACCTACGAGCAGTACTTC. Encoded protein: CASSVGGADPTYEQYF.

V gene TRBV20-1 combines with J gene TRBJ1-1, with D hard to call. This CDR3 contains 11 residues. Germline V lookup: CDR1 DFQATT, CDR2 SNEGSKA (reference sequence). In nucleotides, the CDR3 is TGCAGGGCAGGTATGAACACTGAAGCTTTCTTT. Encoded protein: CRAGMNTEAFF.